What follows is one T cell receptor beta chain and its context. The sample is drawn from a study of T-cell reconstitution after alpha-beta-depleted transplantation in children. TCRbeta library preparation incorporated unique molecular identifiers. TCRdb analysed the PCR reads with MiXCR anew, one entry per CDR3 protein. Found here are roughly 610,000 distinct CDR3 sequences, under 12% of them singletons; the top ten hold 3.5% to 5%. This TCR was recovered from a human donor who donated a stem cell graft to a child with acute myeloid leukemia. The sequenced sample was PBMCs from the stem cell graft donor, obtained from the stem cell graft.

The CDR3 nucleotides are TGCAGCGTTGAATGGACTAGCGGGAGTGGCGAGCAGTACTTC. It codes for CSVEWTSGSGEQYF. The chain joins TRBV29-1 to TRBJ2-7; 13 bases are a match to TRBD2. This CDR3 has 14 residues. The V and J ends lost 2 bases and 6 bases, in that order; junction bases with no gene match: 4. From germline, CDR1 is SQVTM and CDR2 ANQGSEA.